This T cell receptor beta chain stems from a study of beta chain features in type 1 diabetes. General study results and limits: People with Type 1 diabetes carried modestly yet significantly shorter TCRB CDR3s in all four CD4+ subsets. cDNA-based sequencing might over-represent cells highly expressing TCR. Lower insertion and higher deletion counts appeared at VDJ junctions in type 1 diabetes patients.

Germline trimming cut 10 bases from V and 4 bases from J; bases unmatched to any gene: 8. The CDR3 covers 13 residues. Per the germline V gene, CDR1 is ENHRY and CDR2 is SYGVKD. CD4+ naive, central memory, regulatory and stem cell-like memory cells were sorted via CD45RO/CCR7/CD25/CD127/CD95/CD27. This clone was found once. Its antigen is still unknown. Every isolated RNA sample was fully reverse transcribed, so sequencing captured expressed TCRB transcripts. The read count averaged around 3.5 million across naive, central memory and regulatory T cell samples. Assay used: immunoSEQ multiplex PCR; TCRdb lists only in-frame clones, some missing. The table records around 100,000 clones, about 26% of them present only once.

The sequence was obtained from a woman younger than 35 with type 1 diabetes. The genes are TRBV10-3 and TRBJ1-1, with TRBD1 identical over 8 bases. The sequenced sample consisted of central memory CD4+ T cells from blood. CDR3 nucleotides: TGTGCCACCCGGACAGGGAGGGTCACTGAAGCTTTCTTT. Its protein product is CATRTGRVTEAFF.